These 12 T cell receptor beta chains share one sample of origin, sequenced in a study of response to subunit inactivated influenza vaccine (dated by TCRdb to about 2018). Library prep was done by RT-PCR. TCRdb records Illumina HiSeq 2500 as the sequencer. TCRdb cleaned the public reads at Q25 with fastp, built clones with MiXCR and kept in-frame beta chains. Rows matching on CDR3 protein sequence are summarized as one entry with the most common DNA and genes. The sample table lists some 800,000 distinct CDR3 sequences, approximately 21% of them with a count of one. The ten largest account for about 10% of the sample. The sequenced sample was PBMCs from blood, obtained roughly 5 days after vaccination. The origin of the receptors is a man aged 45-65 years who received an inactivated influenza vaccine. Donor details come from another sample of the same person, matched by shared clones.

This clonotype was detected ten times or more. The chain couples TRBV12-3 or TRBV12-4 to TRBJ2-7; 10 bases agree with TRBD1. V gave up 6 bases and J gave up 6 bases; unmatched junction bases: 2. This CDR3 comprises 12 residues. CDR3 sequence reads: CASRRTGGEQYF. The CDR3 nucleotides are TGTGCCAGCAGACGGACAGGGGGCGAGCAGTACTTC.

V and J are TRBV20-1 and TRBJ2-7; D gene ambiguous. Germline CDR1 is DFQATT and CDR2 is SNEGSKA (reference sequence). The CDR3 spans 11 residues. The V end lost 4 bases, the J end lost 1 base, and 5 bases lay between the germline ends. The CDR3 sequence: CSAKRSYEQYF. CDR3 bases: TGCAGTGCTAAAAGGTCCTACGAGCAGTACTTC.

Notes on this clonotype: The junction does not match germline at one end; this may be a read error. The chain has TRBV10-3 and TRBJ1-5, with no clear D. Per germline, CDR1 ENHRY and CDR2 SYGVKD. The CDR3 runs 14 residues. DNA for the CDR3: TGTGCCACCAGTCGGTCAGCGGGGAACCAGCCCCAGCATTTT. It translates to CATSRSAGNQPQHF.

This clonotype was detected a few times. This chain joins TRBV13 and TRBJ2-7; D is undetermined. The V end was cut by 3 bases, the J end by 7 bases, with 10 bases between. The V gene's germline CDR1 is PRHDT and CDR2 FYEKMQ (reference sequence). The CDR3 is made up of 12 amino acids. The CDR3 protein is CASSFGGTEQYF. The DNA of the CDR3 is TGTGCCAGCAGCTTTGGCGGAACAGAGCAGTACTTC.

V is TRBV20-1 and J is TRBJ2-1; tentatively, D is TRBD2 (5 bases). Trimming stripped 0 bases from V and 0 bases from J, with 9 bases between. The CDR3 is made up of 15 amino acids. Germline CDR1 and CDR2: DFQATT and SNEGSKA (reference sequence). The CDR3 is CSARDLALSYNEQFF. In DNA, the CDR3 is TGCAGTGCTAGAGATCTAGCCCTCTCCTACAATGAGCAGTTCTTC.

The chain has TRBV7-2 and TRBJ2-5, with TRBD2 matching over 7 bases. J gave up 5 bases and V 5 bases, and 11 bases lay outside the gene matches. The V gene's germline CDR1 is SGHTA and CDR2 FQGNSA. This CDR3 has 15 amino acids. DNA of the CDR3: TGTGCCAGCAGCCTAGGACTAGTCGGACCCGAGACCCAGTACTTC. As protein: CASSLGLVGPETQYF. Full variable domain (rest looked up from reference TRBV7-2 and TRBJ2-5): GAGVSQSPSNKVTEKGKDVELRCDPISGHTALYWYRQSLGQGLEFLIYFQGNSAPDKSGLPSDRFSAERTGGSVSTLTIQRTQQEDSAVYLCASSLGLVGPETQYFGPGTRLLVL.

As DNA, the CDR3 is TGTGCCATCAGTGAGTCAGGTGCTCTAGGACCCGGGGAGCTGTTTTTT. It translates to CAISESGALGPGELFF. This sequence joins TRBV10-3 and TRBJ2-2, with D unclear. The CDR3 length is 16 residues. V lost 0 bases, J lost 6 bases, and 14 bases lay in between. The germline V gene encodes CDR1 ENHRY and CDR2 SYGVKD.

This clonotype was observed at least ten times. The chain employs TRBV29-1 and TRBJ2-5; 9 bases are shared with TRBD2. Trimming at V came to 4 bases and at J to 5 bases, leaving 8 bases not matched to a gene. Looked up from germline, CDR1 is SQVTM and CDR2 is ANQGSEA. CDR3 length: 14 residues. The CDR3 is CSVGSSGRLETQYF. The CDR3, as DNA: TGCAGCGTTGGGAGTAGCGGGAGATTGGAGACCCAGTACTTC.

CDR3: CASTMTALGNTIYF. CDR3 nucleotide sequence: TGTGCCAGCACGATGACAGCGTTGGGAAACACCATATATTTT. The chain links TRBV6-2 or TRBV6-3 to TRBJ1-3, with D maybe TRBD1 (5 bases). There are 14 residues in the CDR3. Germline V gives CDR1 MNHEY, CDR2 SVGEGT. Trimming cost V 7 bases and J 4 bases, with 14 bases left between them.

This clonotype was found many times. V is TRBV6-5 and J is TRBJ2-2, with no clear D. V lost 0 bases to trimming and J lost 5 bases, with 10 bases between them. Germline V gene sequence: CDR1 MNHEY, CDR2 SVGAGI. This CDR3 is built from 15 residues. The CDR3 is CASSYSVLGTGELFF. CDR3 DNA sequence: TGTGCCAGCAGTTACTCGGTCCTGGGGACCGGGGAGCTGTTTTTT.

The gene calls are TRBV6-1 and TRBJ2-1; D perhaps matches TRBD1 (6 bases). Germline assignment: CDR1 MNHNS and CDR2 SASEGT. Trimming removed 7 bases at V and 3 bases at J, with 22 bases between. The CDR3 sequence is 17 residues long. The CDR3 is CASTYPLNRVSYNEQFF. The DNA of the CDR3 is TGTGCCAGCACCTACCCCCTGAACAGGGTCAGCTACAATGAGCAGTTCTTC.

The gene calls are TRBV5-1 and TRBJ2-1, with D perhaps TRBD1 (6 bases). Germline V gives CDR1 SGHRS, CDR2 YFSETQ. V shed 4 bases and J shed 7 bases, with 15 bases lying between them. This CDR3 region has 14 residues. CDR3 sequence (DNA): TGCGCCAGCAGCCCGATGGGGGCGCAGAATGAGCAGTTCTTC. Translated, it gives CASSPMGAQNEQFF.